This T cell receptor beta chain came from a study of early T cells in non-severe SARS-CoV-2 infection. Across the study: Chains stayed unpaired after sequencing of bulk RNA from unsorted whole blood.

J gave up 1 base and V 5 bases, and 5 bases lay outside the gene matches. The CDR3 spans 14 residues. The germline gives CDR1 SGHNT, CDR2 YYREEE (reference sequence). The TCR library protocol attached unique molecular identifiers to the individual cDNA molecules. TCRdb reprocessed the 5' RACE reads with MiXCR, giving one entry per CDR3 protein. The repertoire holds roughly 66,000 distinct CDR3 sequences, approximately 9.2% seen once, with roughly 3.2% in the top ten. This clonotype was seen only a few times. Its antigen is not known. General observations from the study: Private and CD4 specificities were missed by VDJdb matching, skewed to anti-spike CD8.

The source of this sequence is an adult who was a healthcare worker with PCR-confirmed SARS-CoV-2 infection or an uninfected control (not recorded which). Sequencing was performed on whole blood. This chain uses TRBV5-4 with TRBJ2-5; TRBD1 matches 7 bases. The CDR3 coding sequence is TGTGCCAGCAGAAGGGACAGCCCCCAAGAGACCCAGTACTTC. This codes for CASRRDSPQETQYF.